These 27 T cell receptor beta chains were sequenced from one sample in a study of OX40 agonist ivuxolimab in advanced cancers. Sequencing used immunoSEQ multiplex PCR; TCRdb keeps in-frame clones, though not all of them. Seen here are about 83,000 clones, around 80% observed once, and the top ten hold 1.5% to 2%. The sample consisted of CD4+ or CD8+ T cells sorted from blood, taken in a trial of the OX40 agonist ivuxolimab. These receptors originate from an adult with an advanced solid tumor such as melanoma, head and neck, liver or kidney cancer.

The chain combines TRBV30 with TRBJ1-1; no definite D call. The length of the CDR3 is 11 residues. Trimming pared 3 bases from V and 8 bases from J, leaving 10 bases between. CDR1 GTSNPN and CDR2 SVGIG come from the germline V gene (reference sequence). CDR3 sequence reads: CAWRAYGEAFF. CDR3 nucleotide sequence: TGTGCCTGGAGGGCTTACGGGGAAGCTTTCTTT.

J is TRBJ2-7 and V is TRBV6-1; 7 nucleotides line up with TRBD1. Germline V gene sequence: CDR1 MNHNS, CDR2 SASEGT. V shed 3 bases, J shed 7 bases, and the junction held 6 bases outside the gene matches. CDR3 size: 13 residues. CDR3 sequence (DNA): TGTGCCAGCAGTGACCGGGACAGAGGAGAGCAGTACTTC. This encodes CASSDRDRGEQYF.

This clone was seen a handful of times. In nucleotides, the CDR3 is TGTGCCAGCAGCCTTGATAGGGGGTTGGGTTCACCCCTCCACTTT. This encodes CASSLDRGLGSPLHF. This sequence joins TRBV7-9 and TRBJ1-6; weak D call: TRBD1 (6 bases). Germline V lookup: CDR1 SEHNR, CDR2 FQNEAQ (reference sequence). The V end was cut by 5 bases, the J end by 9 bases, with 17 bases between. This CDR3 contains 15 residues. Full variable domain (missing parts from reference TRBV7-9 and TRBJ1-6): DTGVSQNPRHKITKRGQNVTFRCDPISEHNRLYWYRQTLGQGPEFLTYFQNEAQLEKSRLLSDRFSAERPKGSFSTLEIQRTEQGDSAMYLCASSLDRGLGSPLHFGNGTRLTVT.

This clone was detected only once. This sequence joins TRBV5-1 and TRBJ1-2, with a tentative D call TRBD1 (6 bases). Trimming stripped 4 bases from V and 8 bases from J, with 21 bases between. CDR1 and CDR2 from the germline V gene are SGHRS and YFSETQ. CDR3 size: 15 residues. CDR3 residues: CASSLTGNDMRGYTF. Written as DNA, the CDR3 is TGCGCCAGCAGCCTCACAGGGAACGATATGCGGGGCTACACCTTC. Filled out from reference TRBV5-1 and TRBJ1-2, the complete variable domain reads KAGVTQTPRYLIKTRGQQVTLSCSPISGHRSVSWYQQTPGQGLQFLFEYFSETQRNKGNFPGRFSGRQFSNSRSEMNVSTLELGDSALYLCASSLTGNDMRGYTFGSGTRLTVV.

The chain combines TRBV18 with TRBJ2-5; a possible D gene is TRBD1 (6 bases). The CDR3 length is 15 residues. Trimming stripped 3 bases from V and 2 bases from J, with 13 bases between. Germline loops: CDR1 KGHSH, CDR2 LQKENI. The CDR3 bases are TGTGCCAGCTCACCGCTAGGGCAGGGGCAAGAGACCCAGTACTTC. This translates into CASSPLGQGQETQYF.

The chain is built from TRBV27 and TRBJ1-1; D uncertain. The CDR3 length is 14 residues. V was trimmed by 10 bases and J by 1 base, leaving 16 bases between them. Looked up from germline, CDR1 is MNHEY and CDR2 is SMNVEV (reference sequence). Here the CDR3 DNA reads TGTGCCACCTCAAAGCCGGGGAGGAACACTGAAGCTTTCTTT. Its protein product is CATSKPGRNTEAFF.

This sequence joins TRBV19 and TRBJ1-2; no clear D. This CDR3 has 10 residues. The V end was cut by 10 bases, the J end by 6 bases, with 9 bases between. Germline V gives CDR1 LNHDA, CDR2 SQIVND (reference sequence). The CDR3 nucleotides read TGTGCCACCTCCTCGGATGGCTACACCTTC. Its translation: CATSSDGYTF.

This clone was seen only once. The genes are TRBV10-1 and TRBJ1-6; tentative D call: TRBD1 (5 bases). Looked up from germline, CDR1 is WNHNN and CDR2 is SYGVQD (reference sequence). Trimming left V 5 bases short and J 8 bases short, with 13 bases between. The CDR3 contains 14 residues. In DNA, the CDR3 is TGCGCCAGCAGTAGGGACCCCGAGGATTCACCCCTCCACTTT. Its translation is CASSRDPEDSPLHF.

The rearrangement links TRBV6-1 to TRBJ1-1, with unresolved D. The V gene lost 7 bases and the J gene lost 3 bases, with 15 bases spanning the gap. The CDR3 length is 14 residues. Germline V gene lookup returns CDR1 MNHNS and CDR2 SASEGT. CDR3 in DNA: TGTGCCAGCACTAGGGCGGCTGGGGACACTGAAGCTTTCTTT. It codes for CASTRAAGDTEAFF.

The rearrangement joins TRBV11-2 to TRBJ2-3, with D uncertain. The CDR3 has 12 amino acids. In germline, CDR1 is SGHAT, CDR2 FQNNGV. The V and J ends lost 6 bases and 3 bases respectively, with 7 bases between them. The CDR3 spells CASSPGTDTQYF. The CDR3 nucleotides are TGTGCCAGCAGTCCTGGGACAGATACGCAGTATTTT.

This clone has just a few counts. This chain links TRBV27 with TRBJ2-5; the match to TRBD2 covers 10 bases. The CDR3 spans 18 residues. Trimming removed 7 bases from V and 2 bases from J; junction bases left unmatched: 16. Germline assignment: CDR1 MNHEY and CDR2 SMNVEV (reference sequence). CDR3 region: CASTLTKRGGGGQETQYF. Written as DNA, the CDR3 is TGTGCCAGCACCCTGACCAAGCGGGGGGGCGGAGGGCAAGAGACCCAGTACTTC.

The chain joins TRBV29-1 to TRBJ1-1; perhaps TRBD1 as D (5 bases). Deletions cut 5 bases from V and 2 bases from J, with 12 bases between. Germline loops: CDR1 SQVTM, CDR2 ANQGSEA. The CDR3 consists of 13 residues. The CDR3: CSVSRDFNTEAFF. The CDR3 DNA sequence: TGCAGCGTTTCCCGGGACTTTAACACTGAAGCTTTCTTT.

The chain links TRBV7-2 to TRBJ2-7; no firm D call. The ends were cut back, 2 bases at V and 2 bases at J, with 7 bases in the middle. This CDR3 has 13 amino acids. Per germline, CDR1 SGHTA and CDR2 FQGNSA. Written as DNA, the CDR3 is TGTGCCAGCAGCTTAAGGGCACCCTACGAGCAGTACTTC. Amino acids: CASSLRAPYEQYF.

CDR3 protein: CASRQPLSRGGGETQYF. CDR3 coding DNA: TGCGCCAGCAGGCAACCCTTATCGCGGGGGGGCGGGGAGACCCAGTACTTC. V is TRBV5-1 and J is TRBJ2-5; TRBD2 matches 9 bases. The CDR3 extends over 17 amino acids. Germline CDR1 reads SGHRS; CDR2 reads YFSETQ. Losses at the gene ends were 5 bases for V and 5 bases for J; bases not matched to a gene: 16.

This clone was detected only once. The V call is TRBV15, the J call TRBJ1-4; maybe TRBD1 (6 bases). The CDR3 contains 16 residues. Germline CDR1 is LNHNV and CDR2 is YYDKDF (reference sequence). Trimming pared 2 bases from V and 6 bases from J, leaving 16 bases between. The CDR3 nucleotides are TGTGCCACCAGCAGATCACAGGGAAGCCAGCATGAAAAACTGTTTTTT. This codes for CATSRSQGSQHEKLFF.

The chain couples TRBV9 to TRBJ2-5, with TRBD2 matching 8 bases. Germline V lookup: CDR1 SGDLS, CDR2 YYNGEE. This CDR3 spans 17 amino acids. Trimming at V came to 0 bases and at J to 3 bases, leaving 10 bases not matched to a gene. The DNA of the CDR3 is TGTGCCAGCAGCGTAGGAAGCGGGGGCCTAATTAAAGAGACCCAGTACTTC. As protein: CASSVGSGGLIKETQYF.

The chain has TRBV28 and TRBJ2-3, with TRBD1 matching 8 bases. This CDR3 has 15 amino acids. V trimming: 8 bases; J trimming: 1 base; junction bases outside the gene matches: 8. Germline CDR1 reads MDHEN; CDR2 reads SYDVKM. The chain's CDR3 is CASPPSGQGTDTQYF. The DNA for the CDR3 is TGTGCCAGCCCCCCGTCGGGACAGGGCACAGATACGCAGTATTTT.

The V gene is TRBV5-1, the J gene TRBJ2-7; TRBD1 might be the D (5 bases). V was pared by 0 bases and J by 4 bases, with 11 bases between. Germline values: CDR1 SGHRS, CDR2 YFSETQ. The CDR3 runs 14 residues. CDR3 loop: CASSLDGANYEQYF. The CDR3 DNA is TGCGCCAGCAGCTTGGATGGGGCGAATTACGAGCAGTACTTC.

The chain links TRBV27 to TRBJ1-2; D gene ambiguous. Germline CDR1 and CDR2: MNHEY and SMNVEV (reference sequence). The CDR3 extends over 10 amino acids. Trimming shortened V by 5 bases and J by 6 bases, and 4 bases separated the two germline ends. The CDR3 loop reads CASSQHGYTF. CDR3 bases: TGTGCCAGCAGTCAACATGGCTACACCTTC.

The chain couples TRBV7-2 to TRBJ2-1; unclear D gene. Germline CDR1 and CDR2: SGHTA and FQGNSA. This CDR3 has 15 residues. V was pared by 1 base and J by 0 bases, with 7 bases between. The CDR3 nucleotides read TGTGCCAGCAGCTTAGATGCTAGCTCCTACAATGAGCAGTTCTTC. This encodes CASSLDASSYNEQFF.

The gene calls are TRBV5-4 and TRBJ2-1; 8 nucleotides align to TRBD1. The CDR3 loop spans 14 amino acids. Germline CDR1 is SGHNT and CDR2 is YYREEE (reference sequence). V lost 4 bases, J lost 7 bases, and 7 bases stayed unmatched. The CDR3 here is CASSPGQVVNEQFF. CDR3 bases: TGTGCCAGCAGCCCGGGACAGGTAGTTAATGAGCAGTTCTTC.

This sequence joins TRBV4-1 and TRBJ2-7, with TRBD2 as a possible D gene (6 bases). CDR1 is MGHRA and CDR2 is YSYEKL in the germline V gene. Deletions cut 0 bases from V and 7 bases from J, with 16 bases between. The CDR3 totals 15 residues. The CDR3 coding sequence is TGCGCCAGCAGCCAAGATCTTGGCAAAGGGAGGGAGCAGTACTTC. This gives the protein CASSQDLGKGREQYF.

Written as DNA, the CDR3 is TGCGCCAGCAGCGGAAGGTTTAACACCGGGGAGCTGTTTTTT. It yields the protein CASSGRFNTGELFF. This chain uses TRBV4-1 with TRBJ2-2, with D unclear. Germline V gene data show CDR1 as MGHRA and CDR2 as YSYEKL. Trimming shortened V by 5 bases and J by 2 bases, and 9 bases separated the two germline ends. The CDR3 totals 14 residues.

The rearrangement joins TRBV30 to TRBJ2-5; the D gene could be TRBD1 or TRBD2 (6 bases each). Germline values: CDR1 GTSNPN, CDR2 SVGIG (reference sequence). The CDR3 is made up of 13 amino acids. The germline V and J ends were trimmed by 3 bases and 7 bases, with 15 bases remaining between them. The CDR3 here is CAWRRGSGATQYF. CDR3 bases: TGTGCCTGGAGGCGGGGTTCGGGGGCGACCCAGTACTTC.

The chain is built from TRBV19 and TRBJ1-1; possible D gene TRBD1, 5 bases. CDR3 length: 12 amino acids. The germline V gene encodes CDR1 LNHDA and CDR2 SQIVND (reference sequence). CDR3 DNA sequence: TGTGCTAGCCGAGGGGATTTCACTGAAGCTTTCTTT. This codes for CASRGDFTEAFF.

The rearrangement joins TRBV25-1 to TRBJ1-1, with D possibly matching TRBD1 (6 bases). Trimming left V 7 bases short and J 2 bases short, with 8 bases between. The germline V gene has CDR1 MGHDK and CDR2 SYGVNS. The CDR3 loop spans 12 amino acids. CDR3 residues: CASKGVNTEAFF. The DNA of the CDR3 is TGTGCCAGCAAGGGGGTAAACACTGAAGCTTTCTTT.

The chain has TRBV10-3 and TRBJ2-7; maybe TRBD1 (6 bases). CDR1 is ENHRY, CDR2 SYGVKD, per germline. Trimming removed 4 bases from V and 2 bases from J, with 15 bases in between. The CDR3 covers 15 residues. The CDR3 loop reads CAISGGPRETYEQYF. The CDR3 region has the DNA TGTGCCATCAGTGGGGGGCCAAGAGAAACCTACGAGCAGTACTTC.